The clone carrying this T cell receptor (beta chain) was counted at least ten times. The TCR library protocol was used to attach unique molecular identifiers. These identifiers were attached to individual cDNA molecules. Each CDR3 protein gets one entry after TCRdb re-called the 5' RACE reads with MiXCR. Among over 45,000 distinct CDR3 sequences listed, 5.6% were seen once. The entry originates in a study of early T cells in non-severe SARS-CoV-2 infection. In the study overall: The sequenced material was bulk RNA from unsorted whole blood, and its chains were unpaired.

Deletions cut 1 base from V and 0 bases from J, with 9 bases between. Germline V CDR1 and CDR2: DFQATT, SNEGSKA (reference sequence). There are 14 residues in the CDR3. The chain recombines TRBV20-1 with TRBJ1-2, with a weak D call TRBD1 (5 bases). The clonotype comes from an adult who was a healthcare worker with PCR-confirmed SARS-CoV-2 infection or an uninfected control (not recorded which). The sequenced sample was whole blood. The CDR3 coding sequence is TGCAGTGCTAGAGGGACAACTTCTAACTATGGCTACACCTTC. It encodes CSARGTTSNYGYTF.